This entry describes one T cell receptor (beta chain). This sample is drawn from a study of blood T cell repertoires in COVID-19. Overall study context: Collection of acute and convalescent COVID-19 samples took place in the United States, Italy and Spain. Nucleic acid was either cDNA or gDNA, and it came from T cells, B-cell-depleted T cells, or PBMCs.

In the original workflow: Amplifying reference gene primers gave estimates of nucleated cell counts. The protocol was immunoSEQ multiplex PCR, while the TCRdb copy is restricted to in-frame clones and leaves out a portion. V, J and clone size are taken as reported in that table, and D and trimming were inferred from the DNA itself. The sample lists some 100,000 clones, 75% to 90% occurring once. Per the germline V gene, CDR1 is ENHRY and CDR2 is SYGVKD. The CDR3 totals 15 residues. The V gene end was trimmed by 7 bases and the J gene end by 5 bases; junction bases not matched to a gene: 11. Input material: peripheral blood. This receptor was obtained from a human donor in a cohort sampled during active COVID-19. The chain recombines TRBV10-3 with TRBJ2-5, with TRBD1 matching 9 bases. CDR3 coding DNA: TGTGCCATCATGACGGACAGGGGCCTCACCGAGACCCAGTACTTC. Translating gives CAIMTDRGLTETQYF.